This T cell receptor (beta chain) came from a study of T cell responses to AZD1222 COVID-19 vaccine. V lost 4 bases and J 5 bases, leaving 17 bases between the germline ends. From germline, CDR1 is MNHEY and CDR2 SMNVEV (reference sequence). The CDR3 runs to 15 residues. Clones were sequenced by immunoSEQ multiplex PCR, and TCRdb holds only the in-frame ones, with some missing. The sample records about 140,000 clones, roughly 92% being singletons. Findings and caveats of the study: The reported proportion of spike-specific TCRs targeting unmutated variant regions was nearly half.

This clone was counted once. Its antigen is as yet unknown. The gene calls are TRBV27 and TRBJ1-1; maybe TRBD1 (6 bases). The sequencing here drew on peripheral blood, taken 28 days after the second AZD1222 dose. This receptor was obtained from an adult who received the AZD1222 COVID-19 vaccine. For the CDR3, the DNA is TGTGCCAGCAGTTATGACAGGATCGGGGGAACTGAAGCTTTCTTT. Translating it yields CASSYDRIGGTEAFF.